This T cell receptor beta chain derives from a study of tumor-infiltrating lymphocytes in glioblastoma multiforme. Three nested ARM-PCR rounds with V-beta and C-beta primers built TCRB libraries. Input was 0.5 to 0.6 ug total RNA, reverse-transcribed with a C-beta primer. No unique molecular identifiers were described for these TCRB libraries. TCRdb independently ran MiXCR on the multiplex PCR reads; one entry per CDR3 protein. This table has around 15,000 distinct CDR3 sequences, 65% to 80% appearing once. Between the trimmed V and J ends, which lost 3 bases and 3 bases, there was a span of 12 bases. CDR3 length: 14 amino acids. The germline CDR1 and CDR2 sequences are DFQATT and SNEGSKA (reference sequence).

This clonotype was sampled from a male donor with glioblastoma. Sequences were obtained from brain tumor tissue. The chain carries TRBV20-1 and TRBJ2-1; no reliable D call. In DNA, the CDR3 is TGCAGTGCTAGGAATCGGGTAGGCTACAATGAGCAGTTCTTC. Translating gives CSARNRVGYNEQFF.